The rows below give T cell receptor beta chains drawn from one sample of a study of T cells in Graves' hyperthyroidism and ophthalmopathy. MiXCR, applied by TCRdb to the multiplex PCR reads, yields one record per CDR3 protein. The sample records around 700,000 distinct CDR3 sequences, around 40% being singletons. The sample was blood. These receptors came from a woman in her thirties or forties with Graves' hyperthyroidism. The CDR3 runs from the conserved cysteine through the conserved F or W. Fields, in order: clone size, J gene, D gene, V gene, CDR3 protein, CDR3 DNA. The D gene is left open where the match is weak. Expanded clones get a size class; other rows say once, few or many, or leave the size out.

size: many
J: TRBJ1-4
D: -
V: TRBV7-8
CDR3: CASSLDPTERSNEKLFF
DNA: TGTGCCAGCAGCTTAGACCCTACAGAAAGATCTAATGAAAAACTGTTTTTT

size: many
J: TRBJ1-1
D: TRBD1
V: TRBV2
CDR3: CASRVGQGATEAFF
DNA: TGTGCCAGCAGGGTGGGACAGGGAGCCACTGAAGCTTTCTTT

size: many
J: TRBJ1-5
D: -
V: TRBV12-3/TRBV12-4
CDR3: CASSRTADQPQHF
DNA: TGTGCCAGCAGTCGGACAGCGGATCAGCCCCAGCATTTT

size: -
J: TRBJ2-7
D: -
V: TRBV20-1
CDR3: CSASRLVSYEQYF
DNA: TGCAGTGCTAGTCGGCTAGTCTCCTACGAGCAGTACTTC

size: many
J: TRBJ1-4
D: -
V: TRBV6-5
CDR3: CASSYSIYNTRDKLFF
DNA: TGTGCCAGCAGTTACTCGATTTATAATACGAGGGACAAACTGTTTTTT

size: many
J: TRBJ1-2
D: TRBD1
V: TRBV2
CDR3: CASSDGGTGTYGYTF
DNA: TGTGCCAGCAGCGACGGGGGGACAGGGACATATGGCTACACCTTC

size: -
J: TRBJ1-5
D: TRBD1
V: TRBV2
CDR3: CASSYPDREDQPQHF
DNA: TGTGCCAGCAGTTATCCGGACAGGGAGGATCAGCCCCAGCATTTT

size: -
J: TRBJ2-7
D: TRBD1
V: TRBV19
CDR3: CASSRDRGAYEQYF
DNA: TGTGCCAGTAGCAGGGACAGGGGAGCCTACGAGCAGTACTTC

size: few
J: TRBJ1-5
D: -
V: TRBV12-3/TRBV12-4
CDR3: CASSFGDGDSNQPQHF
DNA: TGTGCCAGCAGTTTTGGGGACGGTGATAGCAATCAGCCCCAGCATTTT

size: few
J: TRBJ1-6
D: TRBD1
V: TRBV3-1
CDR3: CASSPLDREASPLHF
DNA: TGTGCCAGCAGCCCTCTTGACAGGGAGGCTTCACCCCTCCACTTT

size: -
J: TRBJ2-5
D: TRBD2
V: TRBV12-3/TRBV12-4
CDR3: CASSYDLAGDRETQYF
DNA: TGTGCCAGCAGTTACGATCTAGCGGGAGATCGGGAGACCCAGTACTTC

size: few
J: TRBJ1-1
D: -
V: TRBV5-8
CDR3: CASSLLLETEAFF
DNA: TGTGCCAGCAGCTTGTTACTCGAAACTGAAGCTTTCTTT

size: -
J: TRBJ1-5
D: -
V: TRBV2
CDR3: CASSLKENRPQHF
DNA: TGTGCCAGCAGTTTAAAGGAGAATAGGCCCCAGCATTTT

size: -
J: TRBJ1-1
D: -
V: TRBV9
CDR3: CASSGGLSPGNTEAFF
DNA: TGTGCCAGCAGCGGTGGTCTCTCACCGGGTAACACTGAAGCTTTCTTT

size: -
J: TRBJ1-1
D: TRBD1
V: TRBV6-6
CDR3: CASSYDREVEAFF
DNA: TGTGCCAGCAGTTACGACAGGGAAGTTGAAGCTTTCTTT

size: -
J: TRBJ1-1
D: -
V: TRBV6-5
CDR3: CASNDRKGTEAFF
DNA: TGTGCCAGCAACGACAGGAAGGGGACTGAAGCTTTCTTT

size: -
J: TRBJ1-1
D: -
V: TRBV12-3/TRBV12-4
CDR3: CASSLVRGHGTEAFF
DNA: TGTGCCAGCAGTTTAGTCCGGGGTCATGGGACTGAAGCTTTCTTT

size: -
J: TRBJ1-6
D: -
V: TRBV2
CDR3: CASSEDYNSPLHF
DNA: TGTGCCAGCAGTGAAGATTATAATTCACCCCTCCACTTT

size: many
J: TRBJ2-5
D: -
V: TRBV6-5
CDR3: CASSEAETQYF
DNA: TGTGCCAGCAGTGAAGCCGAGACCCAGTACTTC

size: -
J: TRBJ2-2
D: -
V: TRBV19
CDR3: CASSTRQAGRTGELFF
DNA: TGTGCCAGTAGTACCAGACAGGCTGGGAGGACCGGGGAGCTGTTTTTT

size: few
J: TRBJ1-4
D: -
V: TRBV28
CDR3: CASSSEVLLFF
DNA: TGTGCCAGCAGTTCCGAAGTACTTCTGTTTTTT

size: many
J: TRBJ1-6
D: -
V: TRBV20-1
CDR3: CSARSGSYNSPLHF
DNA: TGCAGTGCTAGGAGTGGGTCCTATAATTCACCCCTCCACTTT

size: -
J: TRBJ2-3
D: -
V: TRBV7-9
CDR3: CASSRGAGEADTQYF
DNA: TGTGCCAGCAGCCGTGGGGCAGGGGAAGCAGATACGCAGTATTTT